A selection of T cell receptor beta chains follows, all from one sample in a study of cytomegalovirus exposure and HLA in healthy donors. Using immunoSEQ multiplex PCR, the repertoire was profiled, and TCRdb retains in-frame clones only, with some absent. The repertoire consists of 120,000 or so clones, with over 65% occurring once and the leading ten covering roughly 6.3%. Input material: PBMCs. These receptors all come from a middle-aged woman in good health and CMV-seronegative. The CDR3 runs from the conserved cysteine through the conserved F or W. Fields, in order: J gene, clone size, CDR3 length, V gene, D gene, CDR3 protein. The D gene is left open where the match is weak. Size tells how often a clone was seen (once, few, many) or the class of an expanded clone, and some rows leave it out.

TRBJ1-2,-,13,TRBV7-6,-,CASSLVGSGGYTF
TRBJ1-2,-,15,TRBV4-2,TRBD1,CASSQRAQTGDGYTF
TRBJ2-5,-,15,TRBV11-1,-,CASSPPTGEQETQYF
TRBJ2-5,-,14,TRBV10-1,-,CASSAGSARETQYF
TRBJ1-3,-,16,TRBV13,-,CASSLGQAETGNTIYF
TRBJ2-1,-,13,TRBV7-9,-,CASSLSRDNEQFF
TRBJ2-7,-,11,TRBV20-1,-,CSARLSHEQYF
TRBJ1-1,-,15,TRBV25-1,-,CASSDGTFSNTEAFF
TRBJ2-1,-,15,TRBV15,TRBD1,CATSESTGDDNEQFF
TRBJ1-1,-,15,TRBV7-2,TRBD1,CASSSQQGALPEAFF
TRBJ2-7,few,17,TRBV25-1,TRBD2,CASSETLSGNNLYEQYF
TRBJ1-6,few,13,TRBV6-1,-,CASRDMDNSPLHF
TRBJ2-5,-,13,TRBV6-1,-,CASSEIGGKTQYF
TRBJ1-1,-,15,TRBV28,TRBD1,CASSLTGGGNTEAFF
TRBJ2-2,-,16,TRBV2,TRBD1,CASSGQGIMNTGELFF
TRBJ2-7,-,14,TRBV27,TRBD1,CASSLGTGKYEQYF
TRBJ2-3,-,14,TRBV4-1,TRBD2,CASSEREKTDTQYF
TRBJ2-7,-,18,TRBV5-1,TRBD2,CASSPPTQGTPGGYEQYF
TRBJ2-7,-,16,TRBV7-9,-,CSSSFSRTRNSYEQYF
TRBJ2-1,-,16,TRBV7-2,-,CASSLVPGRRFNEQFF
TRBJ1-6,-,13,TRBV19,-,CASSIEGGSPLHF
TRBJ2-5,-,13,TRBV29-1,-,CSVEEPREETQYF
TRBJ2-1,-,17,TRBV7-7,-,CASSLELHVLSYNEQFF
TRBJ1-1,-,12,TRBV2,-,CASSDPDTEAFF
TRBJ1-2,few,13,TRBV18,TRBD1,CASSRDREDSYTF
TRBJ1-5,-,13,TRBV27,-,CASSFGGGQPQHF